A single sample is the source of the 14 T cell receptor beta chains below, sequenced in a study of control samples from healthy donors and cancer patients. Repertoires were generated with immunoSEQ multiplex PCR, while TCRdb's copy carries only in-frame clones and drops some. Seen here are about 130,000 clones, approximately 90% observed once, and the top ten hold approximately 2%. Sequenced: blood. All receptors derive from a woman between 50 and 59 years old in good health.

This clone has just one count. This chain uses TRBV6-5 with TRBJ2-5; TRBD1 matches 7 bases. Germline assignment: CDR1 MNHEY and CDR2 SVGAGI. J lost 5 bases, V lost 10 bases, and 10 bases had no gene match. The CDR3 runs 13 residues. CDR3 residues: CATERGPGETQYF. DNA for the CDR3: TGTGCCACCGAGAGGGGGCCGGGGGAGACCCAGTACTTC.

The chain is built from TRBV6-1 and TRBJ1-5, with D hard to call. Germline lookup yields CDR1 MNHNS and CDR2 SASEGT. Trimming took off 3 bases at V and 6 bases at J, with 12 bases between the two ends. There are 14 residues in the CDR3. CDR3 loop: CASSDRMDRQPQHF. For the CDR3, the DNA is TGTGCCAGCAGTGATCGAATGGACCGTCAGCCCCAGCATTTT.

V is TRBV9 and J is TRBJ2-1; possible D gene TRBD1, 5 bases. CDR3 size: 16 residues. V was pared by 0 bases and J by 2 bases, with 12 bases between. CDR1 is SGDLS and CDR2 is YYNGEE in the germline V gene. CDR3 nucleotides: TGTGCCAGCAGCGTAGCAGGGTCCCCAACCTACAATGAGCAGTTCTTC. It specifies CASSVAGSPTYNEQFF.

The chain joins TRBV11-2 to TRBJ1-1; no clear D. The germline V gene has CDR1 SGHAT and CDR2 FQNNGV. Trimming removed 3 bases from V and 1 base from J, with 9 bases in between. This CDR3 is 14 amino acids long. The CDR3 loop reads CASSLRKTNTEAFF. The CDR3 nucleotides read TGTGCCAGCAGCTTGAGGAAAACGAACACTGAAGCTTTCTTT.

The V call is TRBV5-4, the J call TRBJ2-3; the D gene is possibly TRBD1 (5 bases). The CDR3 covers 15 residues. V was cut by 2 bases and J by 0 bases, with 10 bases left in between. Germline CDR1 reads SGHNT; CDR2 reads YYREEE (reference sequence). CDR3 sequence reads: CASSFRTLSTDTQYF. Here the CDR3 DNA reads TGTGCCAGCAGCTTTCGGACACTTAGCACAGATACGCAGTATTTT.

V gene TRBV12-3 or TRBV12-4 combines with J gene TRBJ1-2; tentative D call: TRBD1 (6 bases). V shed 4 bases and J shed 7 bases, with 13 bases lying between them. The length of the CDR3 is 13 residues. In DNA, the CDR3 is TGTGCCAGCAGTTCCGACAGGAGGGGTGGCTACACCTTC. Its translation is CASSSDRRGGYTF.

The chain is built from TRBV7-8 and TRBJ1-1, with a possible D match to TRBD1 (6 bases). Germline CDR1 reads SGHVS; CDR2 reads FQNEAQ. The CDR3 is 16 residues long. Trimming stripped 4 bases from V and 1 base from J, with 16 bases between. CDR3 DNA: TGTGCCAGCAGCTCGTACACCGGGACAAAGAACACTGAAGCTTTCTTT. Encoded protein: CASSSYTGTKNTEAFF.

The CDR3 DNA follows: TGTGCCAGCAGTTACCGGACAGGCAACACTGAAGCTTTCTTT. Translated: CASSYRTGNTEAFF. The V call is TRBV6-5, the J call TRBJ1-1; 7 bases fit TRBD1. Germline-derived CDR1 and CDR2 are MNHEY and SVGAGI. The junction had 2 bases not matched to a gene; V was cut back by 2 bases and J by 2 bases. This CDR3 has 14 amino acids.

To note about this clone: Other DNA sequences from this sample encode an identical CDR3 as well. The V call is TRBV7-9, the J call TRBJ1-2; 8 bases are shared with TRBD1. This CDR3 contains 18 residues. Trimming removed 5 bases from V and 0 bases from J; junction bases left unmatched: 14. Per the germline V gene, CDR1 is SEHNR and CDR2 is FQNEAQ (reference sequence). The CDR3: CASSLVGTGYLANYGYTF. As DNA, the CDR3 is TGTGCCAGCAGCCTAGTCGGGACAGGATATTTGGCTAACTATGGCTACACCTTC. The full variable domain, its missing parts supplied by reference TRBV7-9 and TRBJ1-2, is DTGVSQNPRHKITKRGQNVTFRCDPISEHNRLYWYRQTLGQGPEFLTYFQNEAQLEKSRLLSDRFSAERPKGSFSTLEIQRTEQGDSAMYLCASSLVGTGYLANYGYTFGSGTRLTVV.

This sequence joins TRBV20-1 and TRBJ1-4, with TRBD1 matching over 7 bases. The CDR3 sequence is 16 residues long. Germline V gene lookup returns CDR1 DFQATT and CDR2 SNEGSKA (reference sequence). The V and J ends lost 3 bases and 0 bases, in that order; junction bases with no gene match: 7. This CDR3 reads CSASVRTGPTNEKLFF. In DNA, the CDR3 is TGCAGTGCTAGTGTTAGGACAGGCCCAACTAATGAAAAACTGTTTTTT.

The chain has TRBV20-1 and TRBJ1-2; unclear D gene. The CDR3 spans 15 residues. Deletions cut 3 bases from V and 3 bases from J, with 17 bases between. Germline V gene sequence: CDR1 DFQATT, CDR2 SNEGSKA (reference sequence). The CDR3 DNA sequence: TGCAGTGCTAGTCGGGTTGTCGGAATGCACTATGGCTACACCTTC. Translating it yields CSASRVVGMHYGYTF.

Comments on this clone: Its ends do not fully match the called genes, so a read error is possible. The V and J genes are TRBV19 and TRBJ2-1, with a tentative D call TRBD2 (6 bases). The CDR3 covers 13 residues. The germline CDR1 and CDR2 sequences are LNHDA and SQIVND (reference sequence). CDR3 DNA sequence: TGTGCCAGTACCGAGGGACTCTACAATGGGCAGTTCTTC. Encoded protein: CASTEGLYNGQFF.

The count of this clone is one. The CDR3 sequence is CASSRQGFMTDTQYF. For the CDR3, the DNA is TGTGCCAGCAGCAGACAGGGGTTTATGACAGATACGCAGTATTTT. V usage is TRBV7-2 and J usage is TRBJ2-3; the match to TRBD1 covers 8 bases. Germline assignment: CDR1 SGHTA and CDR2 FQGNSA. The trim removed 5 bases at V and 3 bases at J, leaving 7 bases unmatched. The CDR3 consists of 15 residues.

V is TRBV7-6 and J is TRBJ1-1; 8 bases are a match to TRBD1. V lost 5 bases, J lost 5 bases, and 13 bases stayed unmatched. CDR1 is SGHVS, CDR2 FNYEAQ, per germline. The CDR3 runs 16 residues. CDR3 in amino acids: CASSRQDRAKQTEAFF. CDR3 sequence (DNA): TGTGCCAGCAGCCGGCAGGACAGGGCTAAGCAAACTGAAGCTTTCTTT.